The 19 T cell receptor beta chains reported below all come from one sample, sequenced in a study of T-cell reconstitution after alpha-beta-depleted transplantation in children. This sample's TCRbeta library carried unique molecular identifier barcodes. TCRdb passed the PCR reads through MiXCR, listing each CDR3 protein once. The data contain a few hundred thousand distinct CDR3 sequences, about a quarter of them singletons. Sequencing used PBMCs, obtained before TCRalphabeta/CD19-depleted stem cell transplant. These receptors all stem from a boy under two years old with Wiskott-Aldrich syndrome, due to receive a stem cell transplant.

The chain has TRBV5-1 and TRBJ2-7; tentative D call: TRBD2 (6 bases). With 4 bases removed from V and 1 base from J, the gap between germline ends came to 9 bases. Germline values: CDR1 SGHRS, CDR2 YFSETQ. CDR3 length: 13 residues. CDR3 loop: CASSHGTSYEQYF. The CDR3 coding sequence is TGCGCCAGCAGCCACGGGACTTCCTACGAGCAGTACTTC.

The sample holds a few counts of this clonotype. This chain uses TRBV11-2 with TRBJ2-7, with D tentatively TRBD1 or TRBD2 (5 bases each). Trimming shortened V by 5 bases and J by 0 bases, and 11 bases separated the two germline ends. The germline CDR1 and CDR2 sequences are SGHAT and FQNNGV. This CDR3 is 14 amino acids long. The CDR3 bases are TGTGCCAGCAGCCGCAACGGGGCCTCCTACGAGCAGTACTTC. Its protein product is CASSRNGASYEQYF.

V gene TRBV5-1 combines with J gene TRBJ2-7; 10 bases map to TRBD2. The junction had 8 bases not matched to a gene; V was cut back by 5 bases and J by 0 bases. Germline V gene data show CDR1 as SGHRS and CDR2 as YFSETQ. The CDR3 has 16 amino acids. The CDR3 bases are TGCGCCAGCAGACGCTCCGGGACTAGCGTCTCCTACGAGCAGTACTTC. Protein product: CASRRSGTSVSYEQYF.

The gene calls are TRBV27 and TRBJ2-3, with TRBD2 as a possible D gene (6 bases). CDR1 and CDR2 (germline): MNHEY, SMNVEV (reference sequence). V lost 2 bases to trimming and J lost 8 bases, with 17 bases between them. The CDR3 runs to 15 residues. CDR3 in amino acids: CASSLKRRGSVTQYF. The CDR3 nucleotides are TGTGCCAGCAGTTTAAAGAGGAGGGGTTCGGTTACGCAGTATTTT.

As DNA, the CDR3 is TGTGCCACCCGGGGGGGCAAGCAGTTCTTC. It translates to CATRGGKQFF. The chain employs TRBV28 and TRBJ2-1; 8 nucleotides line up with TRBD2. The J segment lost 11 bases and the V segment lost 10 bases, leaving 4 bases of the junction unmatched. The germline V gene has CDR1 MDHEN and CDR2 SYDVKM. The CDR3 totals 10 residues. Full variable domain (missing parts from reference TRBV28 and TRBJ2-1): DVKVTQSSRYLVKRTGEKVFLECVQDMDHENMFWYRQDPGLGLRLIYFSYDVKMKEKGDIPEGYSVSREKKERFSLILESASTNQTSMYLCATRGGKQFFGPGTRLTVL.

The chain uses TRBV12-3 or TRBV12-4 and TRBJ2-3; D is possibly TRBD2 (6 bases). The CDR3 spans 17 residues. Trimming shortened V by 5 bases and J by 1 base, and 19 bases separated the two germline ends. The CDR3 DNA reads as TGTGCCAGCAGTCGTCTCACGGGAGTGAAGGGCACAGATACGCAGTATTTT. This gives the protein CASSRLTGVKGTDTQYF.

This chain joins TRBV19 and TRBJ2-1; D is possibly TRBD2 (6 bases). V was trimmed by 4 bases and J by 1 base, leaving 11 bases between them. The CDR3 is made up of 15 amino acids. Germline V gene lookup returns CDR1 LNHDA and CDR2 SQIVND (reference sequence). In DNA, the CDR3 is TGTGCCAGTAGTAAGCTGCGGGGTTCCTACAATGAGCAGTTCTTC. Amino acid sequence: CASSKLRGSYNEQFF.

The table lists this clonotype with a few counts. The DNA for the CDR3 is TGCGCCAGCAGCCAAGGGAAGACGTCGGGGAACACTGAAGCTTTCTTT. This translates into CASSQGKTSGNTEAFF. The chain carries TRBV4-1 and TRBJ1-1; the D is unclear. Trimming left V 1 base short and J 1 base short, with 13 bases between. CDR1 MGHRA and CDR2 YSYEKL come from the germline V gene. The CDR3 is 16 amino acids.

This clonotype was found a few times. The chain couples TRBV6-2 or TRBV6-3 to TRBJ2-7; D is possibly TRBD1 or TRBD2 (5 bases each). This CDR3 has 14 amino acids. The germline V gene has CDR1 MNHEY and CDR2 SVGEGT. The V gene lost 6 bases and the J gene lost 3 bases, with 15 bases spanning the gap. The CDR3 reads CASSRDLGNYEQYF. The CDR3 DNA sequence: TGTGCCAGCAGCCGGGACCTAGGAAACTACGAGCAGTACTTC.

This clonotype occurred a few times. The chain carries TRBV7-2 and TRBJ2-3; D is ambiguous. This CDR3 is built from 13 residues. The germline CDR1 and CDR2 sequences are SGHTA and FQGNSA. The ends were cut back, 1 base at V and 3 bases at J, with 5 bases in the middle. CDR3 loop: CASSLERTDTQYF. The CDR3 DNA is TGTGCCAGCAGCTTAGAAAGAACAGATACGCAGTATTTT. Complete variable domain (other parts from reference TRBV7-2 and TRBJ2-3): GAGVSQSPSNKVTEKGKDVELRCDPISGHTALYWYRQSLGQGLEFLIYFQGNSAPDKSGLPSDRFSAERTGGSVSTLTIQRTQQEDSAVYLCASSLERTDTQYFGPGTRLTVL.

This clonotype has a handful of counts. CDR3 sequence (DNA): TGTGCCAGCAGTTACGTTCGGGCCTACAATGAGCAGTTCTTC. This translates into CASSYVRAYNEQFF. The chain has TRBV6-5 and TRBJ2-1; D call uncertain. The CDR3 runs 14 residues. V was cut by 2 bases and J by 2 bases, with 7 bases left in between. In germline, CDR1 is MNHEY, CDR2 SVGAGI.

This clonotype was counted only a few times. This chain's CDR3 is CSVKQGPEQYF. For the CDR3, the DNA is TGCAGTGTCAAACAGGGCCCCGAGCAGTACTTC. The J gene is TRBJ2-7, the V gene TRBV20-1; D is possibly TRBD1 (6 bases). From germline, CDR1 is DFQATT and CDR2 SNEGSKA (reference sequence). The CDR3 has 11 residues. V dropped 7 bases and J dropped 6 bases, with 13 bases sitting between them.

This clonotype was recorded a few times. The V gene is TRBV2, the J gene TRBJ2-1; 13 nucleotides align to TRBD2. Trimming took 6 bases from V and 2 from J; bases not matched to a gene: 4. The CDR3 extends over 16 amino acids. Looked up from germline, CDR1 is SNHLY and CDR2 is FYNNEI. The CDR3 DNA sequence: TGTGCCAGCAGGGGAGGGACTAGCGGGACCTACAATGAGCAGTTCTTC. It encodes CASRGGTSGTYNEQFF.

The chain combines TRBV3-1 with TRBJ1-6; TRBD1 matches 7 bases. This CDR3 has 15 amino acids. Per the germline V gene, CDR1 is LGHDT and CDR2 is YNNKEL (reference sequence). V was clipped by 6 bases and J by 9 bases; unmatched bases: 11. The CDR3 here is CASRSTGTEGSPLHF. In DNA, the CDR3 is TGTGCCAGCAGATCAACCGGGACAGAAGGTTCACCCCTCCACTTT.

This clonotype has ten or more counts. CDR3 DNA sequence: TGCAGTGCCCTACCGGTGTTAAGCAATCAGCCCCAGCATTTT. This translates into CSALPVLSNQPQHF. The genes are TRBV20-1 and TRBJ1-5, with D unresolved. Germline V CDR1 and CDR2: DFQATT, SNEGSKA (reference sequence). The ends were cut back, 6 bases at V and 1 base at J, with 13 bases in the middle. The CDR3 runs 14 residues.

The chain combines TRBV9 with TRBJ2-5; 7 bases match TRBD2. The CDR3 loop spans 14 amino acids. CDR1 is SGDLS and CDR2 is YYNGEE in the germline V gene. The J segment lost 3 bases and the V segment lost 3 bases, leaving 5 bases of the junction unmatched. CDR3 in amino acids: CASSGGAGKETQYF. CDR3 bases: TGTGCCAGCAGCGGAGGAGCGGGGAAAGAGACCCAGTACTTC.

The J gene is TRBJ2-1, the V gene TRBV15, with D tentatively TRBD1 or TRBD2 (5 bases each). The CDR3 runs 16 residues. The V end lost 8 bases, the J end lost 2 bases, and 19 bases lay between the germline ends. The germline V gene encodes CDR1 LNHNV and CDR2 YYDKDF (reference sequence). DNA of the CDR3: TGTGCCACCCTCGCCGGGGCGGGCAAAGCCTACAATGAGCAGTTCTTC. Translation: CATLAGAGKAYNEQFF.

The chain employs TRBV29-1 and TRBJ2-1, with a weak D call TRBD2 (6 bases). Germline loops: CDR1 SQVTM, CDR2 ANQGSEA. The CDR3 totals 15 residues. The V gene lost 1 base and the J gene lost 2 bases, with 12 bases spanning the gap. The CDR3 nucleotides read TGCAGCGTTGAAGGAGCGGAGGGACCCTACAATGAGCAGTTCTTC. This translates into CSVEGAEGPYNEQFF.

The gene calls are TRBV24-1 and TRBJ2-1; the match to TRBD2 covers 11 bases. Unmatched junction bases numbered 5, after V lost 4 bases and J lost 4 bases. The CDR3 runs to 16 residues. The germline V gene has CDR1 KGHDR and CDR2 SFDVKD. The CDR3 here is CATSDPGLADYNEQFF. As DNA, the CDR3 is TGTGCCACCAGTGACCCGGGACTAGCGGATTACAATGAGCAGTTCTTC.